What follows describes a single TCR beta chain. Its target is not known. ViraFEST assay sequencing came after antigen-specific CD4+ T cells were expanded with viral peptide pools. At the end of over 8 days of culture, CD4+ T cells were isolated. Each person got two doses of an mRNA SARS-CoV-2 vaccine, BNT162b2 or mRNA-1273. No vaccinee had earlier SARS-CoV-2 infection, and nucleocapsid antibodies were negative. Half the medium was swapped for IL-2 medium on days 3 and 7. This entry belongs to a study of vaccination effects on CD4 cells after COVID-19. Study-wide findings and caveats: After vaccination, at late timepoints, clones induced by infection and by vaccine contracted markedly. Sampling in the study covered few convalescent patients and included no early post-infection timepoints.

Only in-frame clones appear in the TCRdb table, and some are missing; sequencing was by immunoSEQ multiplex PCR. The sample has 75,000 or so clones, 77% seen once. Trimming removed 0 bases from V and 8 bases from J, with 11 bases in between. There are 14 residues in the CDR3. In germline, CDR1 is SGDLS, CDR2 YYNGEE. The clonotype originates from a human donor who received a COVID-19 vaccine. This specimen was CD4+ T cells from PBMCs cultured with HCoV-OC43 spike peptides, taken after COVID-19 vaccination. The sample's subset: HCoV-OC43 spike overlapping peptide pool stimulation. The chain uses TRBV9 and TRBJ1-4; D unresolved. The CDR3 loop reads CASSVGGFNEKLFF. In DNA form, the CDR3 reads TGTGCCAGCAGCGTAGGAGGGTTCAACGAAAAACTGTTTTTT.